One sample yielded the 25 T cell receptor beta chains listed below, sequenced in a study of T cell changes during pregnancy in multiple sclerosis. Assay used: immunoSEQ multiplex PCR; TCRdb lists only in-frame clones, some missing. The sample holds about 52,000 clones, 85% to 95% seen once. The source was CD4+ T cells from peripheral blood mononuclear cells, collected before pregnancy. These receptors came from a female donor with multiple sclerosis, enrolled in a pregnancy study.

The chain recombines TRBV19 with TRBJ1-3, with 8 bases that match TRBD1. The CDR3 runs 16 residues. Germline V lookup: CDR1 LNHDA, CDR2 SQIVND (reference sequence). V shed 6 bases, J shed 0 bases, and the junction held 7 bases outside the gene matches. For the CDR3, the DNA is TGTGCCAGTAGGAATCACAGGGGGGCCTCTGGAAACACCATATATTTT. Translation gives CASRNHRGASGNTIYF.

V usage is TRBV5-4 and J usage is TRBJ2-5, with D perhaps TRBD1 (6 bases). V shed 1 base and J shed 0 bases, with 7 bases lying between them. The CDR3 has 14 residues. Germline V CDR1 and CDR2: SGHNT, YYREEE (reference sequence). The CDR3 region has the DNA TGTGCCAGCAGCTTGCAGGGGTACCAAGAGACCCAGTACTTC. This encodes CASSLQGYQETQYF.

The rearrangement links TRBV9 to TRBJ1-1; 7 bases are a match to TRBD1. The junction had 10 bases not matched to a gene; V was cut back by 0 bases and J by 5 bases. CDR3 size: 16 residues. Germline V lookup: CDR1 SGDLS, CDR2 YYNGEE. CDR3 amino acids: CASSVARTGGGTEAFF. The CDR3 coding sequence is TGTGCCAGCAGCGTAGCCAGGACAGGAGGTGGGACTGAAGCTTTCTTT.

This rearrangement joins TRBV7-8 to TRBJ2-2, with D perhaps TRBD2 (6 bases). The CDR3 covers 16 residues. Germline V gene sequence: CDR1 SGHVS, CDR2 FQNEAQ. Deletions cut 3 bases from V and 0 bases from J, with 11 bases between. The CDR3 loop reads CASSFYGGTNTGELFF. The DNA of the CDR3 is TGTGCCAGCAGCTTCTATGGCGGGACGAACACCGGGGAGCTGTTTTTT.

The CDR3 bases are TGTGCCAGCAGTCCCCGGACAGACAGCAATCAGCCCCAGCATTTT. It codes for CASSPRTDSNQPQHF. The V call is TRBV27, the J call TRBJ1-5, with D maybe TRBD1 (6 bases). Per the germline V gene, CDR1 is MNHEY and CDR2 is SMNVEV (reference sequence). CDR3 length: 15 residues. Trimming took off 5 bases at V and 1 base at J, with 12 bases between the two ends.

DNA of the CDR3: TGTGCCAGCAGTTTAAGTATGAGAGGGAAGACCTACGAGCAGTACTTC. Its translation is CASSLSMRGKTYEQYF. The chain uses TRBV28 and TRBJ2-7; a weak D match, TRBD2 (5 bases). The CDR3 runs to 16 residues. CDR1 MDHEN and CDR2 SYDVKM come from the germline V gene. V was clipped by 2 bases and J by 2 bases, with 16 bases between them.

The J gene is TRBJ2-5, the V gene TRBV18; 8 nucleotides line up with TRBD1. Germline CDR1 and CDR2: KGHSH and LQKENI. V shed 4 bases and J 8 bases; nucleotides not matched to a gene: 12. CDR3 length: 15 residues. The CDR3 is CASSLNMAGGETQYF. CDR3 DNA sequence: TGTGCCAGCTCACTAAATATGGCAGGGGGCGAAACCCAGTACTTC.

This rearrangement joins TRBV5-1 to TRBJ2-3; TRBD1 matches at 9 bases. This CDR3 comprises 19 residues. Germline CDR1 reads SGHRS; CDR2 reads YFSETQ. After removal of 4 bases from V and 2 bases from J, the junction contained 17 bases not matched to a gene. The CDR3 loop reads CASSHQYPGQGVFTDTQYF. CDR3 coding DNA: TGCGCCAGCAGCCATCAGTACCCGGGACAGGGTGTTTTCACAGATACGCAGTATTTT.

V is TRBV27 and J is TRBJ2-3; D might be TRBD1 (5 bases). The CDR3 covers 13 residues. Per the germline V gene, CDR1 is MNHEY and CDR2 is SMNVEV (reference sequence). Between the trimmed V and J ends, which lost 5 bases and 5 bases, there was a span of 11 bases. The CDR3 here is CASSRQHGDTQYF. The CDR3 DNA reads as TGTGCCAGCAGTAGACAGCACGGAGATACGCAGTATTTT.

This sequence joins TRBV7-7 and TRBJ2-3; D call uncertain. This CDR3 has 13 residues. V was clipped by 4 bases and J by 2 bases, with 7 bases between them. Germline CDR1 is SSHAT and CDR2 is FNYEAQ (reference sequence). The CDR3 DNA sequence: TGTGCCAGCAGCTCCTCAGTCACAGATACGCAGTATTTT. Its protein is CASSSSVTDTQYF.

This chain connects TRBV7-2 to TRBJ2-5, with D tentatively TRBD2 (6 bases). The CDR3 is 13 amino acids. From germline, CDR1 is SGHTA and CDR2 FQGNSA. The V end lost 5 bases, the J end lost 5 bases, and 12 bases lay between the germline ends. CDR3 bases: TGTGCCAGCAGCCCCGGAGGGCCCGAGACCCAGTACTTC. It codes for CASSPGGPETQYF.

There are a few counts of this clone. The chain couples TRBV18 to TRBJ1-5; 9 nucleotides line up with TRBD1. V lost 1 base to trimming and J lost 6 bases; unmatched junction nucleotides: 4. CDR1 is KGHSH and CDR2 is LQKENI in the germline V gene. The CDR3 totals 15 residues. The CDR3 loop reads CASSPRTGGFQPQHF. CDR3 nucleotide sequence: TGTGCCAGCTCACCACGAACAGGGGGCTTTCAGCCCCAGCATTTT.

This chain links TRBV23-1 with TRBJ2-7, with a tentative D call TRBD2 (5 bases). TRBV23-1 is placed among ORFs of uncertain function. The CDR3 has 13 residues. V lost 10 bases to trimming and J lost 0 bases, with 13 bases between them. The CDR3: CATYRESSYEQYF. The DNA of the CDR3 is TGCGCCACCTATAGGGAGAGCTCCTACGAGCAGTACTTC.

V usage is TRBV21-1 and J usage is TRBJ2-5; the tabulated D call, TRBD2, remains unverified against the DNA. TRBV21-1 is described as a pseudogene. The CDR3 extends over 15 amino acids. This CDR3 reads CASSKGTTSGETQYF. The DNA for the CDR3 is TGTGCCAGCAGCAAAGGGACTACATCCGGGGAGACCCAGTACTTC.

The chain couples TRBV7-9 to TRBJ2-1, with 12 bases aligning to TRBD2. Germline CDR1 reads SEHNR; CDR2 reads FQNEAQ (reference sequence). The ends lost 4 bases at V and 4 bases at J; junction bases unmatched: 2. The CDR3 has 15 amino acids. CDR3 sequence: CASSYGLAGYNEQFF. Written as DNA, the CDR3 is TGTGCCAGCAGCTACGGACTAGCGGGGTACAATGAGCAGTTCTTC.

V gene TRBV2 combines with J gene TRBJ2-7; tentative D call: TRBD1 (6 bases). V lost 6 bases and J lost 7, with 22 bases in between. Germline V CDR1 and CDR2: SNHLY, FYNNEI. The CDR3 is 15 residues long. CDR3 region: CASSVRGHSTGEQYF. CDR3 sequence (DNA): TGTGCCAGCAGCGTGAGGGGACACTCGACGGGGGAGCAGTACTTC.

The rearrangement links TRBV6-9 to TRBJ1-2; 7 nucleotides align to TRBD1. The CDR3 totals 13 residues. V shed 4 bases, J shed 3 bases, and the junction held 2 bases outside the gene matches. CDR1 is MNHGY, CDR2 SVAAGI, per germline. This chain's CDR3 is CASSSDRHYGYTF. CDR3 DNA: TGTGCCAGCAGTTCGGACAGGCACTATGGCTACACCTTC.

The chain uses TRBV5-5 and TRBJ1-1, with D unresolved. Germline V gives CDR1 SGHKS, CDR2 YYEKEE (reference sequence). CDR3 length: 13 residues. V was clipped by 5 bases and J by 0 bases, with 8 bases between them. The CDR3 bases are TGTGCCAGCAGGGGAGATTTGAACACTGAAGCTTTCTTT. Its translation is CASRGDLNTEAFF. Based on the CDR3 plus reference TRBV5-5 and TRBJ1-1, the full variable domain is DAGVTQSPTHLIKTRGQQVTLRCSPISGHKSVSWYQQVLGQGPQFIFQYYEKEERGRGNFPDRFSARQFPNYSSELNVNALLLGDSALYLCASRGDLNTEAFFGQGTRLTVV.

The chain uses TRBV11-2 and TRBJ2-5; D is possibly TRBD2 (5 bases). V shed 1 base and J shed 2 bases, with 8 bases lying between them. Germline CDR1 is SGHAT and CDR2 is FQNNGV. The CDR3 spans 14 residues. In nucleotides, the CDR3 is TGTGCCAGCAGCTTAGTGAAGCGGCAAGAGACCCAGTACTTC. Protein sequence: CASSLVKRQETQYF.

This clone was counted once. This rearrangement joins TRBV5-6 to TRBJ2-3, with D maybe TRBD1 (6 bases). V shed 0 bases and J shed 3 bases, with 8 bases lying between them. Looked up from germline, CDR1 is SGHDT and CDR2 is YYEEEE. This CDR3 has 14 residues. The CDR3 DNA sequence: TGTGCCAGCAGCTTGGGCAGGGGAACAGATACGCAGTATTTT. Its protein product is CASSLGRGTDTQYF.

DNA for the CDR3: TGTGCCACCAGCAGGACTTCGACGAGGGACATTCAGTACTTC. Protein: CATSRTSTRDIQYF. The V call is TRBV15, the J call TRBJ2-4, with D maybe TRBD2 (5 bases). The CDR3 is made up of 14 amino acids. Trimming removed 3 bases from V and 8 bases from J, with 14 bases in between. Germline V gene sequence: CDR1 LNHNV, CDR2 YYDKDF (reference sequence).

A note on this clone: A read error may produce the germline difference seen at one junction end. The chain's CDR3 is CASRLGQANAGELFF. CDR3 sequence (DNA): TGTGCCAGCAGACTAGGACAGGCGAACGCCGGGGAGCTGTTTTTT. The chain uses TRBV6-1 and TRBJ2-2; 7 nucleotides match TRBD1. In germline, CDR1 is MNHNS, CDR2 SASEGT. This CDR3 has 15 amino acids.

This clone was counted a few times. DNA of the CDR3: TGTGCCAGCAGCCCAATGGGCTCAGGGGGAGAGCAGTACTTC. Protein: CASSPMGSGGEQYF. The genes are TRBV7-9 and TRBJ2-7; 7 bases map to TRBD1. Trimming removed 5 bases from V and 7 bases from J; junction bases left unmatched: 11. This CDR3 region has 14 residues. Germline V lookup: CDR1 SEHNR, CDR2 FQNEAQ (reference sequence).

The gene calls are TRBV4-3 and TRBJ2-4; 9 bases match TRBD1. The trim removed 0 bases at V and 4 bases at J, leaving 7 bases unmatched. This CDR3 is built from 17 residues. The germline V gene encodes CDR1 LGHNA and CDR2 YSLEER. The CDR3 region is CASSQEARDREKNIQYF. The CDR3 DNA sequence: TGCGCCAGCAGCCAAGAAGCAAGGGACAGGGAAAAAAACATTCAGTACTTC.

The chain has TRBV5-4 and TRBJ2-7; 8 nucleotides line up with TRBD1. The J segment lost 5 bases and the V segment lost 6 bases, leaving 10 bases of the junction unmatched. Looked up from germline, CDR1 is SGHNT and CDR2 is YYREEE (reference sequence). This CDR3 spans 14 amino acids. Here the CDR3 reads CASTIGQGRNEQYF. CDR3 DNA: TGTGCCAGCACCATCGGACAGGGACGCAACGAGCAGTACTTC.